These T cell receptor beta chains were read from a single sample in a study of T cells in tumors after PD-1 blockade. TCRdb's copy holds only in-frame clones and misses some; the assay was immunoSEQ multiplex PCR. The table has 1,500 or so clones, about 75% seen once; the top ten hold approximately 10%. Specimen: tumor tissue, collected after anti-PD-1 treatment. The origin of the receptors is a human donor with basal cell carcinoma. CDR3s include the opening cysteine and the closing phenylalanine or tryptophan. D genes are given only for firm matches. Rows may omit the clone size; those that give it use once, few, many or a size class.

D gene	V gene	J gene	clone size	CDR3 protein	CDR3 DNA
TRBD2	TRBV2	TRBJ2-2	once	CASSFSGTNTGELFF	TGTGCCAGCAGCTTTAGCGGGACGAACACCGGGGAGCTGTTTTTT
NA	TRBV4-1	TRBJ1-1	NA	CASSQDLRGTTEAFF	TGCGCCAGCAGCCAAGATCTTCGGGGTACCACTGAAGCTTTCTTT
TRBD1	TRBV19	TRBJ1-2	NA	CASTRTGGGYGYTF	TGTGCCAGTACCCGGACAGGGGGCGGTTATGGCTACACCTTC
NA	TRBV6-5	TRBJ2-5	once	CASSYLVFGPAETQYF	TGTGCCAGCAGTTACCTGGTTTTCGGCCCCGCGGAGACCCAGTACTTC
TRBD1	TRBV6-5	TRBJ1-2	NA	CASSFLQGAGGYTF	TGTGCCAGCAGTTTCTTACAGGGGGCGGGTGGCTACACCTTC
NA	TRBV18	TRBJ1-3	NA	CASSPNQGRGNTIYF	TGTGCCAGCTCACCAAATCAGGGGCGAGGAAACACCATATATTTT
NA	TRBV5-1	TRBJ1-6	NA	CASSWTYREQFDNSPLHF	TGCGCCAGCAGCTGGACGTACAGGGAGCAATTTGATAATTCACCCCTCCACTTT
TRBD1	TRBV7-9	TRBJ1-1	NA	CASSRGQGTEAFF	TGTGCCAGCAGCAGAGGACAGGGCACTGAAGCTTTCTTT
TRBD1	TRBV7-9	TRBJ2-6	NA	CASSSDRVGGANVLTF	TGTGCCAGCAGCTCGGACAGGGTTGGTGGGGCCAACGTCCTGACTTTC
TRBD1	TRBV7-3	TRBJ2-3	NA	CASSSGQITDTQYF	TGTGCCAGCAGCTCGGGACAGATCACAGATACGCAGTATTTT
TRBD1	TRBV6-5	TRBJ1-6	NA	CASSPQGGASSPLHF	TGTGCCAGCAGTCCGCAGGGGGGGGCTAGTTCACCCCTCCACTTT
NA	TRBV7-9	TRBJ1-2	NA	CASSLLTGNYGYTF	TGTGCCAGCAGCTTACTTACAGGGAACTATGGCTACACCTTC